The 25 T cell receptor beta chains below come from one sample, sequenced in a study of T cells after posttransplantation cyclophosphamide. Measured with immunoSEQ multiplex PCR; TCRdb has only the in-frame clones, and not every one. The table records more than 40,000 clones without singletons, the ten largest covering roughly 2%. Specimen: PBMCs. Receptors originate from a man aged 35 to 55 in good health, CMV-negative, and a related stem cell transplant donor.

This clone was found many times. This rearrangement joins TRBV5-6 to TRBJ2-7; 8 nucleotides agree with TRBD2. Germline V CDR1 and CDR2: SGHDT, YYEEEE. The CDR3 loop spans 17 amino acids. The ends lost 4 bases at V and 0 bases at J; junction bases unmatched: 12. The CDR3 spells CASSQLGLRGGSYEQYF. CDR3 DNA sequence: TGTGCCAGCAGCCAACTAGGACTTCGGGGGGGCTCCTACGAGCAGTACTTC. Variable domain in full (rest from reference TRBV5-6 and TRBJ2-7): DAGVTQSPTHLIKTRGQQVTLRCSPKSGHDTVSWYQQALGQGPQFIFQYYEEEERQRGNFPDRFSGHQFPNYSSELNVNALLLGDSALYLCASSQLGLRGGSYEQYFGPGTRLTVT.

This clone was recorded at least ten times. This rearrangement joins TRBV5-1 to TRBJ2-7; 7 positions agree with TRBD2. CDR1 and CDR2 (germline): SGHRS, YFSETQ. This CDR3 has 18 amino acids. The junction had 20 bases not matched to a gene; V was cut back by 2 bases and J by 6 bases. In nucleotides, the CDR3 is TGCGCCAGCAGCTTCAACCCCGGGCGGGAGCTCCCAGATAGCGAGCAGTACTTC. Its protein product is CASSFNPGRELPDSEQYF.

This clone was observed many times. The CDR3 nucleotides read TGTGCCAGCAGGGGGACAGGGGACACCGGGGAGCTGTTTTTT. Its protein is CASRGTGDTGELFF. This chain links TRBV25-1 with TRBJ2-2, with TRBD1 matching 10 bases. The germline V gene encodes CDR1 MGHDK and CDR2 SYGVNS. The trim removed 6 bases at V and 3 bases at J, leaving 1 base unmatched. The length of the CDR3 is 14 residues.

This clone was observed at least ten times. V gene TRBV18 combines with J gene TRBJ2-7; 10 nucleotides line up with TRBD2. Looked up from germline, CDR1 is KGHSH and CDR2 is LQKENI. V lost 2 bases to trimming and J lost 5 bases; unmatched junction nucleotides: 12. CDR3 size: 17 residues. CDR3 amino acids: CASSPRLVGLAGDEQYF. The CDR3 DNA reads TGTGCCAGCTCACCAAGGCTCGTCGGCCTAGCGGGGGACGAGCAGTACTTC.

This clone came up many times. CDR3 in DNA: TGCGCCAGCAGCACGGACAGGGTGGGTTCAGATACGCAGTATTTT. Its translation is CASSTDRVGSDTQYF. This sequence joins TRBV5-1 and TRBJ2-3, with 8 bases that match TRBD1. Germline CDR1 SGHRS, CDR2 YFSETQ. The V segment lost 4 bases and the J segment 4 bases; nucleotides outside the gene matches: 8. The CDR3 is 15 residues long.

This clone was seen at least ten times. The CDR3 DNA follows: TGTGCCAGTAGTACGGCTACAGGGGTTGGGGTGTCGGATGAGCAGTTCTTC. Its translation is CASSTATGVGVSDEQFF. J is TRBJ2-1 and V is TRBV19; 7 nucleotides match TRBD1. V shed 4 bases, J shed 8 bases, and the junction held 17 bases outside the gene matches. Germline CDR1 reads LNHDA; CDR2 reads SQIVND (reference sequence). The CDR3 loop spans 17 amino acids.

This clone was seen repeatedly, ten times or more. The rearrangement joins TRBV6-6 to TRBJ1-1, with D perhaps matching TRBD1 (6 bases). V lost 7 bases to trimming and J lost 1 base, with 16 bases between them. This CDR3 is built from 15 residues. Germline V gene data show CDR1 as MNHNY and CDR2 as SVGAGI (reference sequence). The CDR3 nucleotides read TGTGCCAGCACCCACGGGACATACAGGAACACTGAAGCTTTCTTT. Its translation: CASTHGTYRNTEAFF.

This clone was detected ten times or more. The chain couples TRBV9 to TRBJ1-5, with unresolved D. CDR3 length: 14 amino acids. The V and J ends lost 0 bases and 8 bases respectively, with 12 bases between them. Germline-derived CDR1 and CDR2 are SGDLS and YYNGEE. CDR3 loop: CASSVGNSPEPQHF. DNA for the CDR3: TGTGCCAGCAGCGTAGGTAACTCGCCGGAGCCCCAGCATTTT.

This clone showed up many times. The chain has TRBV5-1 and TRBJ1-1; D gene uncertain. Trimming stripped 2 bases from V and 0 bases from J, with 8 bases between. The length of the CDR3 is 14 residues. Per germline, CDR1 SGHRS and CDR2 YFSETQ. CDR3 in amino acids: CASSFRDLNTEAFF. DNA of the CDR3: TGCGCCAGCAGCTTCAGAGACTTGAACACTGAAGCTTTCTTT.

In this sample, this clone turned up many times. V and J are TRBV11-1 and TRBJ2-2; TRBD2 agrees at 7 bases. Trimming at V came to 4 bases and at J to 5 bases, leaving 16 bases not matched to a gene. Germline values: CDR1 SGHAT, CDR2 FQDESV (reference sequence). This CDR3 contains 18 residues. The DNA of the CDR3 is TGTGCCAGCAGCTCGACTGGGGGACGCGGGAGTTCAACCGGGGAGCTGTTTTTT. Translation: CASSSTGGRGSSTGELFF.

This clone occurred many times. This chain links TRBV9 with TRBJ2-3; D remains unclear. Trimming pared 6 bases from V and 2 bases from J, leaving 13 bases between. This CDR3 is 14 amino acids long. The germline V gene encodes CDR1 SGDLS and CDR2 YYNGEE. In DNA, the CDR3 is TGTGCCAGCAACCCCGACACGTTCACAGATACGCAGTATTTT. Residues: CASNPDTFTDTQYF.

The sample holds many counts of this clone. The chain links TRBV27 to TRBJ2-7, with 9 bases matching TRBD1. The CDR3 runs to 15 residues. V dropped 3 bases and J dropped 6; count of bases not matched to a gene: 9. Germline-derived CDR1 and CDR2 are MNHEY and SMNVEV (reference sequence). Here the CDR3 reads CASSLGAGTGPEQYF. CDR3 DNA sequence: TGTGCCAGCAGTTTGGGGGCCGGGACAGGGCCCGAGCAGTACTTC.

About this clone itself: A much larger clone is a single base away; this may be a read error. The CDR3 DNA is TGTGCCAGCAGTTTCACAGGGAACACTGAAGCTTTCTTT. Encoded protein: CASSFTGNTEAFF. The V call is TRBV6-1, the J call TRBJ1-1, with D possibly matching TRBD1 (5 bases). Germline CDR1 and CDR2: MNHNS and SASEGT. The CDR3 runs to 13 residues. Trimming took off 5 bases at V and 1 base at J, with 8 bases between the two ends.

The table lists this clone with many counts. J is TRBJ1-5 and V is TRBV7-8, with a weak D call TRBD1 (6 bases). V lost 4 bases and J 6 bases, leaving 19 bases between the germline ends. Germline CDR1 is SGHVS and CDR2 is FQNEAQ. The CDR3 covers 16 residues. Here the CDR3 reads CASSSRLQGKGQPQHF. The CDR3 nucleotides are TGTGCCAGCAGCTCCCGACTACAGGGAAAAGGTCAGCCCCAGCATTTT.

This clone has at least ten counts. The chain links TRBV11-3 to TRBJ2-3; 7 bases match TRBD2. Germline V CDR1 and CDR2: SGHNT, YENEEA. The CDR3 loop spans 18 amino acids. V lost 1 base, J lost 0 bases, and 10 bases stayed unmatched. CDR3 loop: CASSLGSRLADSTDTQYF. In DNA, the CDR3 is TGTGCCAGCAGCTTAGGCTCGCGGCTAGCGGACAGCACAGATACGCAGTATTTT.

There are many counts of this clone. The chain uses TRBV19 and TRBJ1-1; D unclear. Trimming stripped 2 bases from V and 9 bases from J, with 10 bases between. Germline CDR1 LNHDA, CDR2 SQIVND (reference sequence). This CDR3 spans 12 amino acids. The CDR3 loop is CASSIPGRKAFF. CDR3 in DNA: TGTGCCAGTAGTATACCGGGTCGGAAAGCTTTCTTT. Full variable domain (rest looked up from reference TRBV19 and TRBJ1-1): DGGITQSPKYLFRKEGQNVTLSCEQNLNHDAMYWYRQDPGQGLRLIYYSQIVNDFQKGDIAEGYSVSREKKESFPLTVTSAQKNPTAFYLCASSIPGRKAFFGQGTRLTVV.

This clone was found many times. V and J are TRBV27 and TRBJ2-7, with D possibly matching TRBD2 (5 bases). CDR3 length: 14 residues. The germline V gene encodes CDR1 MNHEY and CDR2 SMNVEV (reference sequence). V was cut by 0 bases and J by 4 bases, with 10 bases left in between. DNA of the CDR3: TGTGCCAGCAGTTTATCCCAAGGAGGATACGAGCAGTACTTC. Translating gives CASSLSQGGYEQYF.

This clone occurred many times. The chain uses TRBV29-1 and TRBJ2-5, with 8 bases aligning to TRBD1. Germline assignment: CDR1 SQVTM and CDR2 ANQGSEA. V gave up 0 bases and J gave up 5 bases; unmatched junction bases: 2. This CDR3 region has 13 residues. CDR3 sequence reads: CSVEEQGVETQYF. The CDR3 nucleotides are TGCAGCGTTGAAGAACAGGGGGTTGAGACCCAGTACTTC.

The table lists this clone with many counts. This chain uses TRBV7-3 with TRBJ2-1; 7 bases are shared with TRBD2. The CDR3 is made up of 15 amino acids. V shed 1 base and J 9 bases; nucleotides not matched to a gene: 9. CDR1 and CDR2 (germline): SGHTA, FQGTGA. This chain's CDR3 is CASSLIGTTLGEQFF. For the CDR3, the DNA is TGTGCCAGCAGCTTAATCGGGACTACTCTCGGTGAGCAGTTCTTC.

This clone was detected ten times or more. DNA for the CDR3: TGTGCCAGCAGCTTAGGACGGGTCCCCGAGCAGTACTTC. Encoded protein: CASSLGRVPEQYF. The gene calls are TRBV7-8 and TRBJ2-7; no reliable D call. Looked up from germline, CDR1 is SGHVS and CDR2 is FQNEAQ. This CDR3 is 13 amino acids long. V was cut by 1 base and J by 6 bases, with 10 bases left in between.

This clone was seen ten or more times. V gene TRBV20-1 combines with J gene TRBJ2-1; D not certain. The V and J ends lost 6 bases and 13 bases respectively, with 16 bases between them. This CDR3 is 11 amino acids long. Germline values: CDR1 DFQATT, CDR2 SNEGSKA (reference sequence). The CDR3 DNA reads TGCAGTGCCGAGCGCGACTCAAATCAGTTCTTC. It specifies CSAERDSNQFF.

This clone was seen at least ten times. The chain carries TRBV10-3 and TRBJ1-2; D gene uncertain. From germline, CDR1 is ENHRY and CDR2 SYGVKD. With 7 bases removed from V and 0 bases from J, the gap between germline ends came to 12 bases. The CDR3 spans 14 residues. CDR3 region: CAINLEEANYGYTF. In DNA, the CDR3 is TGTGCCATCAACCTTGAGGAGGCTAACTATGGCTACACCTTC.

This clone has ten or more counts. The V and J genes are TRBV18 and TRBJ2-5; perhaps TRBD2 as D (5 bases). The V gene's germline CDR1 is KGHSH and CDR2 LQKENI. This CDR3 contains 15 residues. With 5 bases removed from V and 1 base from J, the gap between germline ends came to 14 bases. The CDR3 bases are TGTGCCAGCTCATGGACTCGGGGAGTCCAAGAGACCCAGTACTTC. Translated, it gives CASSWTRGVQETQYF.

In this sample, this clone turned up many times. This chain's CDR3 is CATSHGTGVFNQPQHF. Here the CDR3 DNA reads TGTGCCACTTCACACGGGACAGGGGTGTTTAATCAGCCCCAGCATTTT. This chain uses TRBV10-3 with TRBJ1-5, with 10 nucleotides matching TRBD1. The CDR3 has 16 residues. Germline loops: CDR1 ENHRY, CDR2 SYGVKD. V trimming: 10 bases; J trimming: 4 bases; junction bases outside the gene matches: 13.

Ten or more counts support this clone. The chain employs TRBV7-9 and TRBJ1-1, with D unresolved. The CDR3 has 13 residues. Germline lookup yields CDR1 SEHNR and CDR2 FQNEAQ (reference sequence). Trimming removed 2 bases from V and 3 bases from J, with 7 bases in between. The CDR3 region has the DNA TGTGCCAGCAGCTTACCAGTTCACACTGAAGCTTTCTTT. Translated: CASSLPVHTEAFF.